A single TCR beta chain is shown here with its context. The CDR3 extends over 11 amino acids. V shed 3 bases and J shed 11 bases, with 5 bases lying between them. The entry originates in a study of blood T cell repertoires in COVID-19. About the research overall: The United States, Italy and Spain were the sources of the acute and convalescent COVID-19 samples. Nucleic acid was either cDNA or gDNA, and it came from T cells, B-cell-depleted T cells, or PBMCs.

Allocation to cohorts depended on clinical history reported by the participants. Each exposed participant met a COVID-19 case in the 2 weeks preceding study entry. Profiled with immunoSEQ multiplex PCR; TCRdb holds only in-frame clones, not every one. The sample contains over 350,000 clones, approximately 91% of which appear only once. The sample comprised PBMCs or T cells enriched from blood (not recorded which). The V and J genes are TRBV23-1 and TRBJ1-6; no reliable D call. TRBV23-1 is labeled an ORF, and its function is uncertain. The origin of this receptor is a woman in her forties who had been exposed to COVID-19. The CDR3 region is CASSHPPPLHF. The CDR3 DNA reads TGCGCCAGCAGTCATCCTCCACCCCTCCACTTT.